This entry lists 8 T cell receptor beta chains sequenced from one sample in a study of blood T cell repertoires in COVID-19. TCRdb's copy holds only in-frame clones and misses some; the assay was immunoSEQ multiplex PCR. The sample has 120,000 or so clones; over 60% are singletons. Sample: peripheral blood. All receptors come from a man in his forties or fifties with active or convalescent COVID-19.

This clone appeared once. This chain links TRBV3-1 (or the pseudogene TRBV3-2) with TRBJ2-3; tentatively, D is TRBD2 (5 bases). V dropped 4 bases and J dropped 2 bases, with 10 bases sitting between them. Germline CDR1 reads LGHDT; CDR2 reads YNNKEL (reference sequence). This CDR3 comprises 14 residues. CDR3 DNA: TGTGCCAGCAGCCCTAAACTAGACACAGATACGCAGTATTTT. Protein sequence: CASSPKLDTDTQYF.

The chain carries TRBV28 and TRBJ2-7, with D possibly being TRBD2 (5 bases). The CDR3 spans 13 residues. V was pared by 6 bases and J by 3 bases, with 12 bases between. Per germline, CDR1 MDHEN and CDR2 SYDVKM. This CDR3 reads CASRGFSVYEQYF. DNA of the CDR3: TGTGCCAGCAGGGGGTTTAGCGTCTACGAGCAGTACTTC.

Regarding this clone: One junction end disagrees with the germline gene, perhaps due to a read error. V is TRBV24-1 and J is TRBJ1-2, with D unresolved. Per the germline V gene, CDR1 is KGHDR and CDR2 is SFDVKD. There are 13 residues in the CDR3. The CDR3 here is CATSDPYSGIPLF. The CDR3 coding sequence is TGTGCCACCAGTGATCCCTACTCCGGGATCCCCCTCTTC.

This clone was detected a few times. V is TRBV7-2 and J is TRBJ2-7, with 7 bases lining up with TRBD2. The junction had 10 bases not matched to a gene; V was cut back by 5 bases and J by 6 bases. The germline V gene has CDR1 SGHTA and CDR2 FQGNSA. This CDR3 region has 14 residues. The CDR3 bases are TGTGCCAGCAGCCGGGGGGAAGCCCCTATCGAGCAGTACTTC. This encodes CASSRGEAPIEQYF. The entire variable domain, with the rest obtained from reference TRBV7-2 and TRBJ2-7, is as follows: GAGVSQSPSNKVTEKGKDVELRCDPISGHTALYWYRQSLGQGLEFLIYFQGNSAPDKSGLPSDRFSAERTGGSVSTLTIQRTQQEDSAVYLCASSRGEAPIEQYFGPGTRLTVT.

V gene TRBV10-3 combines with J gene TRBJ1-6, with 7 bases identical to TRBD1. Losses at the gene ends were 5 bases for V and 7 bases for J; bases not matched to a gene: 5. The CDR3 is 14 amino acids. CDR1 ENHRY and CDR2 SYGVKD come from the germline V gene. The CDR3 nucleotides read TGTGCCATCAGTAGGGGACAGACAAATTCACCCCTCCACTTT. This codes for CAISRGQTNSPLHF.

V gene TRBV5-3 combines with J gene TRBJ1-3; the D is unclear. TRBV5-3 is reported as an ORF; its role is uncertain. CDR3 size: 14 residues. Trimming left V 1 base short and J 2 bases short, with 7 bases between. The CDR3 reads CARSLCSPGNTIYF. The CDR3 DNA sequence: TGTGCCAGAAGCTTGTGTTCTCCTGGAAACACCATATATTTT.

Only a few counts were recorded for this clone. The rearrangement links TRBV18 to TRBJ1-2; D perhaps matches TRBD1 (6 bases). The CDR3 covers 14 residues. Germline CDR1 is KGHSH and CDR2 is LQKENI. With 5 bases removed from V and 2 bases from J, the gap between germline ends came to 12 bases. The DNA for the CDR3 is TGTGCCAGCTCAGGGGGGGCGTCGAACTATGGCTACACCTTC. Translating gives CASSGGASNYGYTF.

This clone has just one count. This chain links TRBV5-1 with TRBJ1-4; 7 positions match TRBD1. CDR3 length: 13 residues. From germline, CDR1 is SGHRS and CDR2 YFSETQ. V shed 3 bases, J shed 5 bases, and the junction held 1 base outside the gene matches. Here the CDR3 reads CASSSGQNEKLFF. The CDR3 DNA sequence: TGCGCCAGCAGCTCGGGACAGAATGAAAAACTGTTTTTT.